Listed below are T cell receptor beta chains from one sample, sequenced in a study of T cells in Graves' hyperthyroidism and ophthalmopathy. TCRdb reprocessed the multiplex PCR reads with MiXCR, giving one entry per CDR3 protein. This sample has around 600,000 distinct CDR3 sequences, with around 15% found just once. The sequenced sample was blood. These receptors all come from a woman aged 45-65 years with Graves' ophthalmopathy. Both conserved end residues are part of each CDR3. The D gene is left open where the match is weak. The size field is filled for only some rows; it gives once, few, many or a size class.

many,TRBV20-1,TRBJ2-1,.,TGCAGTGCACATAGTCCGGGACGCGGCGATGAGCAGTTCTTC,CSAHSPGRGDEQFF
once,TRBV6-2/TRBV6-3,TRBJ1-6,.,TGTGCCAGCAGTTCGCTGGGGGCGATTTATTCACCCCTCCACTTT,CASSSLGAIYSPLHF
.,TRBV28,TRBJ2-4,.,TGTGCCAGCAGTTTGGGTGGAAACCAAAACATTCAGTACTTC,CASSLGGNQNIQYF
.,TRBV3-1,TRBJ2-7,TRBD2,TGTGCCAGCAGCCAAGACCCGGGACTAGCGGGAGTGGGGCAGTACTTC,CASSQDPGLAGVGQYF
.,TRBV10-3,TRBJ1-5,.,TGTGCCATCAGTGAGTCGAATCCGAGGCAGGCCGGTCAGCCCCAGCATTTT,CAISESNPRQAGQPQHF
.,TRBV4-1,TRBJ2-7,TRBD2,TGCGCCAGCAGCCAAGAACCGGGACTAGCTGTCGACGAGCAGTACTTC,CASSQEPGLAVDEQYF
few,TRBV20-1,TRBJ1-2,TRBD1,TGCAGTGCTGATCAGGGGGACTATGGCTACACCTTC,CSADQGDYGYTF
few,TRBV7-2,TRBJ1-1,.,TGTGCCAGCAGCTTAGCAAGTGGAGCTTTCTTT,CASSLASGAFF
many,TRBV27,TRBJ2-1,TRBD2,TGTGCCAGCAGTTTAGGACTAGCGGGAGGTACCTACAATGAGCAGTTCTTC,CASSLGLAGGTYNEQFF
many,TRBV28,TRBJ2-5,.,TGTGCCAGCAGTCCCCCCACCGCAGAGACCCAGTACTTC,CASSPPTAETQYF
many,TRBV5-1,TRBJ1-1,.,TGCGCCAGCAGCTTGGCCCGGGGGTATACTGAAGCTTTCTTT,CASSLARGYTEAFF
many,TRBV27,TRBJ2-7,TRBD1,TGTGCCAGCAGGGAGACGGGACAGGTAAGGGAGCAGTACTTC,CASRETGQVREQYF
.,TRBV7-9,TRBJ2-6,.,TGTGCCAGCAGCAGAGGGTCCTCTGGGGCCAACGTCCTGACTTTC,CASSRGSSGANVLTF
many,TRBV5-1,TRBJ2-1,.,TGCGCCAGCAGCTCGGACCGGAGGGGACCGTACAATGAGCAGTTCTTC,CASSSDRRGPYNEQFF
many,TRBV7-8,TRBJ2-7,.,TGTGCCAGCAGCCTCCGAGGACTACCCGCCTACGAGCAGTACTTC,CASSLRGLPAYEQYF
many,TRBV7-3,TRBJ2-7,TRBD1,TGTGCCAGCAGCTTGGGACCGACAGGGGGCTACGAGCAGTACTTC,CASSLGPTGGYEQYF
once,TRBV4-3,TRBJ1-1,.,TGCGCCAGCAGCCAAGAGATTGTCACTGAAGCTTTCTTT,CASSQEIVTEAFF
few,TRBV20-1,TRBJ2-3,TRBD2,TGCAGTGCGAAGGCTGGACTAGCTGTGGATACGCAGTATTTT,CSAKAGLAVDTQYF
.,TRBV10-3,TRBJ1-1,.,TGTGCCATCAGTGAGTACTCTGAAGCTTTCTTT,CAISEYSEAFF
.,TRBV5-4,TRBJ2-6,TRBD2,TGTGCCAGCACCAAGGGACTAGCGGGAGGATCTGGGGCCAACGTCCTGACTTTC,CASTKGLAGGSGANVLTF
many,TRBV5-1,TRBJ2-7,.,TGCGCCAGCAGCCTTAACAGGGGGGGCCCCTACGAGCAGTACTTC,CASSLNRGGPYEQYF
.,TRBV2,TRBJ2-7,TRBD1,TGTGCCATCAGTGGGACAGGGGCTCACGAGCAGTACTTC,CAISGTGAHEQYF
.,TRBV7-2,TRBJ2-1,.,TGTGCCAGCAGAAGCACAGGGAGCTCCTACAATGAGCAGTTCTTC,CASRSTGSSYNEQFF
.,TRBV6-2/TRBV6-3,TRBJ2-7,.,TGTGCCAGCAGCTCACTAAACGAGCAGTACTTC,CASSSLNEQYF
.,TRBV6-2/TRBV6-3,TRBJ2-6,TRBD2,TGTGCCAGCAGAGACGTAGCGGGAGGGCCTGGGGCCAACGTCCTGACTTTC,CASRDVAGGPGANVLTF
few,TRBV20-1,TRBJ1-2,.,TGCAGTGCTAGAGATTTCTCCCCAGAGCATGGCTACACCTTC,CSARDFSPEHGYTF
many,TRBV12-3/TRBV12-4,TRBJ2-3,TRBD1,TGTGCCAGCAGGCTTAGACTTGCAGGGGGAACAGATACGCAGTATTTT,CASRLRLAGGTDTQYF
.,TRBV12-3/TRBV12-4,TRBJ1-3,.,TGTGCCAGCAGGGGGTCAGGGGCCTCTGGAAACACCATATATTTT,CASRGSGASGNTIYF
many,TRBV6-1,TRBJ2-5,TRBD2,TGTGCCAGCAGTACTAGCGGGAGGGGTATAGAGACCCAGTACTTC,CASSTSGRGIETQYF
many,TRBV30,TRBJ2-1,.,TGTGCCTGGATTCGGTTCTCTGAGCAGTTCTTC,CAWIRFSEQFF
many,TRBV7-2,TRBJ2-4,.,TGTGCCACAAGGACGGCTCGGGATCAGTACTTC,CATRTARDQYF
.,TRBV20-1,TRBJ1-5,TRBD1,TGCAGTGCTAGACAGGGGGCAGGGTCCGATCAGCCCCAGCATTTT,CSARQGAGSDQPQHF
many,TRBV20-1,TRBJ1-4,.,TGCAGTGCTAGACAGTTTGAAAAACTGTTTTTT,CSARQFEKLFF
.,TRBV30,TRBJ2-7,.,TGTGCCTGGAGTCCCGCGGACTCCTACGAGCAGTACTTC,CAWSPADSYEQYF
many,TRBV27,TRBJ1-5,TRBD1,TGTGCCAGCAGTTTAAGCAGGACAGGGGGTACTCATCAGCCCCAGCATTTT,CASSLSRTGGTHQPQHF
many,TRBV28,TRBJ2-7,.,TGTGCCAGTACTAAACAGGGTATTCGGAACGAGCAGTACTTC,CASTKQGIRNEQYF
.,TRBV20-1,TRBJ2-3,TRBD1,TGCAGTGCTAGGAAGGACAGGGTCGGCACAGATACGCAGTATTTT,CSARKDRVGTDTQYF
many,TRBV7-2,TRBJ1-5,TRBD1,TGTGCCAGCAGCCAATGGACAGGGGGGCAACCCCAGCATTTT,CASSQWTGGQPQHF
many,TRBV28,TRBJ2-1,.,TGTGCCAGCAGTCCACCCCTGACCCCGTACAATGAGCAGTTCTTC,CASSPPLTPYNEQFF
few,TRBV3-2,TRBJ2-1,.,TGTGCCAGCAGCCCCCCCTCTCCCAGCGGTTTTTCATGTGAGCAGTTCTTC,CASSPPSPSGFSCEQFF
few,TRBV6-1,TRBJ2-2,.,TGTGCCAGCAGTGAAGCGGTCGAGCTGTTTTTT,CASSEAVELFF
many,TRBV6-1,TRBJ2-3,.,TGTGCCAGCAGTGCGCTAACAGCGGGCGTAGGCACGGATACGCAGTATTTT,CASSALTAGVGTDTQYF
many,TRBV7-2,TRBJ2-3,.,TGTGCCAGCAGCTCCCCCGGGCTACAGAGCACAGATACGCAGTATTTT,CASSSPGLQSTDTQYF
.,TRBV11-2,TRBJ1-1,.,TGTGCCAGCAGCTCAGCAGGGGTTGGGGGGGGCACTGAAGCTTTCTTT,CASSSAGVGGGTEAFF
many,TRBV6-2/TRBV6-3,TRBJ2-7,.,TGTGCCAGCGCATCGGGACGTTCCTACGAGCAGTACTTC,CASASGRSYEQYF
once,TRBV20-1,TRBJ2-2,TRBD2,TGCAGTGCTAGCGACAGGGCTAGAGTAGCGGGAGCGGCCGGGGAGCTGTTTTTT,CSASDRARVAGAAGELFF
many,TRBV7-9,TRBJ1-4,TRBD1,TGTGCCAGCAGCTCAGTCTCCGGGACAGGGAATGAAAAACTGTTTTTT,CASSSVSGTGNEKLFF
many,TRBV2,TRBJ1-1,TRBD1,TGTGCCAGCATTACCACAGGGGGCCCTGAAGCTTTCTTT,CASITTGGPEAFF
many,TRBV7-2,TRBJ2-5,.,TGTGCCAGCAGCGATTTCTCAGAGGGGGAGACCCAGTACTTC,CASSDFSEGETQYF
few,TRBV29-1,TRBJ2-7,.,TGCAGCGTTGGGGATATTATGAGCTGCGAGCAGTACTTC,CSVGDIMSCEQYF
many,TRBV28,TRBJ2-7,.,TGTGCCAGCAGTTTAACCGGACGAAACTACGAGCAGTACTTC,CASSLTGRNYEQYF
many,TRBV7-9,TRBJ2-1,TRBD1,TGTGCCAGCAGCTTCCAGACAGGGCCGAGTGAGCAGTTCTTC,CASSFQTGPSEQFF